The 16 T cell receptor beta chains presented below share a single source sample, sequenced in a study of regulatory T cells in long-lasting Graves disease. CDR3 regions were amplified by Arm-PCR using iRepertoire HTBI primers to build TCR beta libraries. Each CDR3 protein gets one entry after TCRdb re-called the multiplex PCR reads with MiXCR. The sample yields a few hundred thousand distinct CDR3 sequences, around 22% seen once. Stated time point: persistent/refractory GD, antithyroid drugs over 5 years with positive TRAb. Isolated PBMC RNA provided the starting material for the TCR library. Sequenced material: peripheral blood mononuclear cells (PBMCs), taken when the disease was refractory, from a patient treated with antithyroid drugs. The source of these receptors is a female donor with Graves disease.

This clonotype was counted many times. The V and J genes are TRBV2 and TRBJ1-2, with no clear D. The V and J ends lost 5 bases and 2 bases respectively, with 6 bases between them. Germline V gene lookup returns CDR1 SNHLY and CDR2 FYNNEI. The CDR3 has 12 amino acids. The DNA of the CDR3 is TGTGCCAGCAGTCCGAAGAACTATGGCTACACCTTC. Translation gives CASSPKNYGYTF.

This clonotype was observed many times. The chain recombines TRBV7-6 with TRBJ2-2, with 10 bases fitting TRBD1. The CDR3 is 15 amino acids. Germline loops: CDR1 SGHVS, CDR2 FNYEAQ. The trim removed 5 bases at V and 4 bases at J, leaving 4 bases unmatched. The CDR3 bases are TGTGCCAGCAGCCTCGGGACAGGGGTCACCGGGGAGCTGTTTTTT. Encoded protein: CASSLGTGVTGELFF.

The genes are TRBV14 and TRBJ2-7; 9 nucleotides align to TRBD1. J lost 5 bases, V lost 1 base, and 9 bases had no gene match. CDR1 is SGHDN, CDR2 FVKESK, per germline. This CDR3 is 16 amino acids long. CDR3 in DNA: TGTGCCAGCAGCCAAGTCGTGCTGGGACAGGGTCACGAGCAGTACTTC. The encoded protein is CASSQVVLGQGHEQYF.

This clonotype was observed many times. The chain uses TRBV2 and TRBJ2-7; 10 bases line up with TRBD2. This CDR3 is built from 14 residues. V gave up 11 bases and J gave up 0 bases; unmatched junction bases: 7. Germline V lookup: CDR1 SNHLY, CDR2 FYNNEI. Here the CDR3 reads CAALPSGSSYEQYF. In DNA form, the CDR3 reads TGTGCCGCTCTTCCTAGCGGGAGCTCCTACGAGCAGTACTTC.

This clonotype was seen at least ten times. The chain couples TRBV5-6 to TRBJ1-2, with D unclear. Germline CDR1 SGHDT, CDR2 YYEEEE. The CDR3 has 17 residues. V was cut by 2 bases and J by 0 bases, with 17 bases left in between. The CDR3 nucleotides are TGTGCCAGCAGCTTCGATGGGGTCCCTTTAGCTAACTATGGCTACACCTTC. As protein: CASSFDGVPLANYGYTF.

This clonotype was recorded at least ten times. This rearrangement joins TRBV3-1 to TRBJ2-7, with no clear D. V was clipped by 3 bases and J by 5 bases, with 5 bases between them. Germline assignment: CDR1 LGHDT and CDR2 YNNKEL (reference sequence). This CDR3 comprises 11 residues. The CDR3 DNA reads TGTGCCAGCAGCCAGGGGAACGAGCAGTACTTC. The encoded protein is CASSQGNEQYF.

This clonotype was counted only a few times. The chain employs TRBV14 and TRBJ1-1; D is unresolved. The germline V and J ends were trimmed by 1 base and 4 bases, with 4 bases remaining between them. Germline-derived CDR1 and CDR2 are SGHDN and FVKESK. This CDR3 contains 12 residues. The CDR3: CASSQVSTEAFF. In DNA form, the CDR3 reads TGTGCCAGCAGCCAAGTAAGCACTGAAGCTTTCTTT.

This clonotype was detected a few times. The V gene is TRBV11-2, the J gene TRBJ1-1; perhaps TRBD1 as D (5 bases). V gave up 5 bases and J gave up 1 base, with 17 bases separating them. CDR1 is SGHAT and CDR2 is FQNNGV in the germline V gene. The CDR3 sequence is 16 residues long. DNA for the CDR3: TGTGCCAGCAGCAAAGAGGCGGGGCTGAAGAACACTGAAGCTTTCTTT. Amino acid sequence: CASSKEAGLKNTEAFF.

The chain is built from TRBV5-1 and TRBJ2-2; a weak D match, TRBD1 (5 bases). V was cut by 2 bases and J by 1 base, with 15 bases left in between. The CDR3 runs 17 residues. CDR1 and CDR2 (germline): SGHRS, YFSETQ. The DNA of the CDR3 is TGCGCCAGCAGCTTTTTTTTGGACACACTGAACACCGGGGAGCTGTTTTTT. Its protein is CASSFFLDTLNTGELFF.

In this sample, this clonotype turned up a few times. This chain connects TRBV19 to TRBJ1-5; D gene unclear. The CDR3 consists of 16 residues. Trimming removed 8 bases from V and 4 bases from J, with 21 bases in between. CDR1 LNHDA and CDR2 SQIVND come from the germline V gene (reference sequence). In nucleotides, the CDR3 is TGTGCCAGTGCCCCAACAATTCTTTTACCTAATCAGCCCCAGCATTTT. It codes for CASAPTILLPNQPQHF.

This clonotype was picked up a small number of times. The V gene is TRBV28, the J gene TRBJ2-5; possibly TRBD1 for D (5 bases). Germline V gives CDR1 MDHEN, CDR2 SYDVKM. The CDR3 extends over 14 amino acids. The V gene lost 5 bases and the J gene lost 4 bases, with 14 bases spanning the gap. CDR3 amino acids: CASSGASRGETQYF. CDR3 sequence (DNA): TGTGCCAGCAGTGGGGCCTCTAGAGGAGAGACCCAGTACTTC.

In this sample, this clonotype turned up many times. The V and J genes are TRBV7-2 and TRBJ2-5; D gene unclear. CDR1 and CDR2 (germline): SGHTA, FQGNSA. V lost 0 bases and J 3 bases, leaving 11 bases between the germline ends. CDR3 size: 15 residues. CDR3 sequence reads: CASSLAPGSEETQYF. CDR3 DNA: TGTGCCAGCAGCTTAGCTCCAGGTTCGGAAGAGACCCAGTACTTC.

This clonotype was counted ten times or more. The rearrangement uses TRBV2 and TRBJ1-2; 8 bases are shared with TRBD1. V was clipped by 11 bases and J by 7 bases; unmatched bases: 9. The length of the CDR3 is 12 residues. CDR1 and CDR2 from the germline V gene are SNHLY and FYNNEI. CDR3 sequence (DNA): TGTGCCGGACGGACAGGGATCAGTGGCTACACCTTC. It codes for CAGRTGISGYTF.

This clonotype occurred many times. This chain uses TRBV3-1 with TRBJ1-4, with D uncertain. With 5 bases removed from V and 5 bases from J, the gap between germline ends came to 6 bases. Germline V gives CDR1 LGHDT, CDR2 YNNKEL (reference sequence). This CDR3 has 12 amino acids. The CDR3 reads CASSRINEKLFF. CDR3 in DNA: TGTGCCAGCAGCAGAATAAATGAAAAACTGTTTTTT.

Notes on this clonotype: The junction does not match germline at one end; this may be a read error. The chain combines TRBV7-2 with TRBJ2-7; a weak D match, TRBD1 (6 bases). Looked up from germline, CDR1 is SGHTA and CDR2 is FQGNSA. There are 14 residues in the CDR3. This CDR3 is CASSLGGQGPVMDF. The CDR3 coding sequence is TGTGCCAGCAGCTTAGGTGGTCAGGGGCCCGTCATGGACTTC. Looking up the rest from reference TRBV7-2 and TRBJ2-7 gives the full variable domain: GAGVSQSPSNKVTEKGKDVELRCDPISGHTALYWYRQSLGQGLEFLIYFQGNSAPDKSGLPSDRFSAERTGGSVSTLTIQRTQQEDSAVYLCASSLGGQGPVMDFGPGTRLTVT.

This clonotype was observed many times. This rearrangement joins TRBV6-1 to TRBJ1-2; D is unresolved. The V end lost 2 bases, the J end lost 10 bases, and 8 bases lay between the germline ends. The CDR3 length is 11 residues. The V gene's germline CDR1 is MNHNS and CDR2 SASEGT. CDR3 region: CASSEPTTYTF. For the CDR3, the DNA is TGTGCCAGCAGTGAACCTACGACCTACACCTTC.